This passage covers 13 T cell receptor beta chains from one sample sequenced in a study of T cells after yellow fever vaccination. Via MiXCR, TCRdb re-called the 5' RACE reads, giving one row per CDR3 protein. Of about 240,000 distinct CDR3 sequences in the sample, roughly 7.2% were seen once. This specimen was CD4+ T cells sorted from PBMCs, taken 15 days after the yellow fever booster vaccination. The receptors stem from a young man who received the YFV17D yellow fever vaccine.

There are many counts of this clonotype. The chain couples TRBV6-5 to TRBJ1-1; D unclear. CDR1 is MNHEY, CDR2 SVGAGI, per germline. Trimming pared 6 bases from V and 7 bases from J, leaving 15 bases between. The CDR3 runs to 13 residues. The CDR3 DNA sequence: TGTGCCAGCAGCCTTGGACGTTCAAATGAAGCTTTCTTT. Protein sequence: CASSLGRSNEAFF.

The rearrangement joins TRBV27 to TRBJ1-5; the match to TRBD1 covers 8 bases. The CDR3 contains 15 residues. Germline CDR1 is MNHEY and CDR2 is SMNVEV (reference sequence). V lost 2 bases, J lost 4 bases, and 4 bases stayed unmatched. The DNA of the CDR3 is TGTGCCAGCAGTTTACGCAGGGGGCGGAATCAGCCCCAGCATTTT. Translated, it gives CASSLRRGRNQPQHF.

This clonotype appeared many times. The rearrangement links TRBV12-5 to TRBJ2-1; 13 bases are a match to TRBD2. Germline CDR1 and CDR2: LGHNT and FRNRAP. The CDR3 is made up of 18 amino acids. After removal of 5 bases from V and 4 bases from J, the junction contained 11 bases not matched to a gene. CDR3 sequence reads: CASGGTSGTLTNYNEQFF. CDR3 in DNA: TGTGCTAGTGGTGGGACTAGCGGGACCCTTACGAATTACAATGAGCAGTTCTTC.

This clonotype occurred a few times. This chain links TRBV11-2 with TRBJ2-5; D is tentatively TRBD1 or TRBD2 (6 bases each). Trimming removed 5 bases at V and 5 bases at J, with 24 bases between. CDR3 length: 17 residues. Germline loops: CDR1 SGHAT, CDR2 FQNNGV. CDR3 in amino acids: CASSLRTSYEGGETQYF. The CDR3, as DNA: TGTGCCAGCAGCCTCCGCACTAGCTATGAAGGGGGGGAGACCCAGTACTTC.

This rearrangement joins TRBV7-3 to TRBJ2-7; tentatively, D is TRBD2 (6 bases). V was trimmed by 5 bases and J by 7 bases, leaving 21 bases between them. This CDR3 region has 15 residues. Germline CDR1 and CDR2: SGHTA and FQGTGA. CDR3 amino acids: CASSLRDSPMSEQYF. The CDR3 region has the DNA TGTGCCAGCAGCCTCAGGGACTCCCCCATGAGTGAGCAGTACTTC.

The rearrangement joins TRBV7-6 to TRBJ2-2, with D hard to call. V shed 1 base and J shed 5 bases, with 11 bases lying between them. The CDR3 covers 15 residues. Germline assignment: CDR1 SGHVS and CDR2 FNYEAQ. This CDR3 reads CASSLDPAMTGELFF. DNA of the CDR3: TGTGCCAGCAGCTTAGACCCAGCTATGACCGGGGAGCTGTTTTTT.

V and J are TRBV28 and TRBJ2-7; weak D call: TRBD2 (5 bases). Trimming pared 7 bases from V and 4 bases from J, leaving 20 bases between. Germline loops: CDR1 MDHEN, CDR2 SYDVKM. The CDR3 has 15 amino acids. Written as DNA, the CDR3 is TGTGCCAGCATGGACCCGGGATCCCCGAGGTACGAGCAGTACTTC. Translated: CASMDPGSPRYEQYF. Using reference TRBV28 and TRBJ2-7 for the parts outside the CDR3, the full variable domain is DVKVTQSSRYLVKRTGEKVFLECVQDMDHENMFWYRQDPGLGLRLIYFSYDVKMKEKGDIPEGYSVSREKKERFSLILESASTNQTSMYLCASMDPGSPRYEQYFGPGTRLTVT.

This clonotype was detected a few times. The genes are TRBV4-3 and TRBJ2-2; D may correspond to TRBD1 or TRBD2 (5 bases each). The germline V gene has CDR1 LGHNA and CDR2 YSLEER. Deletions cut 2 bases from V and 7 bases from J, with 20 bases between. The length of the CDR3 is 17 residues. This chain's CDR3 is CASSQQPAQGAGGELFF. The CDR3 DNA sequence: TGCGCCAGCAGCCAACAACCAGCCCAGGGAGCTGGCGGGGAGCTGTTTTTT.

The gene calls are TRBV7-2 and TRBJ1-5; D is unresolved. The CDR3 is 15 residues long. Per the germline V gene, CDR1 is SGHTA and CDR2 is FQGNSA. The ends were cut back, 5 bases at V and 1 base at J, with 12 bases in the middle. CDR3 residues: CASSRGRVSNQPQHF. CDR3 in DNA: TGTGCCAGCAGCCGAGGACGAGTCAGCAATCAGCCCCAGCATTTT.

This clonotype was observed many times. The genes are TRBV20-1 and TRBJ2-7; TRBD1 aligns across 10 bases. Losses at the gene ends were 6 bases for V and 6 bases for J; bases not matched to a gene: 8. CDR1 is DFQATT and CDR2 is SNEGSKA in the germline V gene (reference sequence). CDR3 length: 13 residues. The CDR3 region is CSAADRGGTEQYF. CDR3 nucleotides: TGCAGTGCCGCGGACAGGGGGGGGACCGAGCAGTACTTC.

This clonotype was counted between two and nine times. The V gene is TRBV10-3, the J gene TRBJ1-1; D is unclear. This CDR3 is 14 amino acids long. In germline, CDR1 is ENHRY, CDR2 SYGVKD. V was clipped by 0 bases and J by 3 bases, with 8 bases between them. CDR3 sequence: CAISESSRYTEAFF. The CDR3 DNA follows: TGTGCCATCAGTGAGTCGAGCAGGTACACTGAAGCTTTCTTT.

The J gene is TRBJ1-6, the V gene TRBV4-2; tentative D call: TRBD1 (5 bases). V was trimmed by 7 bases and J by 8 bases, leaving 12 bases between them. Germline assignment: CDR1 LGHNA and CDR2 YNFKEQ. The CDR3 is made up of 13 amino acids. The CDR3 DNA is TGTGCCAGCACCATTGGGACGGATTCACCCCTCCACTTT. It translates to CASTIGTDSPLHF.

This clonotype occurred once. Since no conserved phenylalanine or tryptophan closes the CDR3, a read error is the likely cause. This chain links TRBV20-1 with TRBJ2-7; TRBD1 matches 12 bases. The germline gives CDR1 DFQATT, CDR2 SNEGSKA (reference sequence). The CDR3 sequence is 14 residues long. J was trimmed by 5 bases and V by 1 base; bases with no gene match: 3. The DNA of the CDR3 is TGCAGTGCTAGAGGGGACAGGGGGCTGAACGAGCAGTACCTC. Translation: CSARGDRGLNEQYL.